These 18 T cell receptor beta chains were all obtained from the same sample, sequenced in a study of OX40 agonist ivuxolimab in advanced cancers. Generated by immunoSEQ multiplex PCR, the TCRdb table keeps only in-frame clones and is missing some. The data contain some 80,000 clones, 85% to 90% of them singletons. The sample consisted of CD4+ or CD8+ T cells sorted from blood, taken in a trial of the OX40 agonist ivuxolimab. These receptors originate from an adult with an advanced solid tumor such as melanoma, head and neck, liver or kidney cancer.

The chain uses TRBV7-2 and TRBJ2-7; no definite D call. V lost 0 bases and J 4 bases, leaving 10 bases between the germline ends. Germline assignment: CDR1 SGHTA and CDR2 FQGNSA. This CDR3 has 14 residues. The CDR3, as DNA: TGTGCCAGCAGCTTAGCAGGCTCTCTATACGAGCAGTACTTC. Translating gives CASSLAGSLYEQYF.

J is TRBJ2-3 and V is TRBV30; D is unresolved. Germline CDR1 and CDR2: GTSNPN and SVGIG (reference sequence). The CDR3 length is 10 residues. V was shortened by 2 bases and J by 5 bases, with 2 bases between the two germline ends. The CDR3: CAWSRDTQYF. The CDR3 bases are TGTGCCTGGAGTAGAGATACGCAGTATTTT.

The chain has TRBV5-5 and TRBJ2-2, with 9 bases matching TRBD1. J was trimmed by 4 bases and V by 4 bases; bases with no gene match: 8. CDR3 size: 16 residues. Looked up from germline, CDR1 is SGHKS and CDR2 is YYEKEE (reference sequence). The CDR3 sequence: CASSLVQGASTGELFF. The CDR3 bases are TGTGCCAGCAGCCTGGTACAGGGGGCGAGCACCGGGGAGCTGTTTTTT.

V usage is TRBV9 and J usage is TRBJ1-1, with D maybe TRBD1 (5 bases). Germline assignment: CDR1 SGDLS and CDR2 YYNGEE. The length of the CDR3 is 15 residues. Trimming left V 0 bases short and J 1 base short, with 10 bases between. The CDR3 region is CASSVERGRNTEAFF. The DNA for the CDR3 is TGTGCCAGCAGCGTAGAGAGGGGAAGGAACACTGAAGCTTTCTTT.

This chain uses TRBV4-2 with TRBJ2-5; no definite D call. The V gene's germline CDR1 is LGHNA and CDR2 YNFKEQ. The CDR3 is 16 amino acids. V was pared by 1 base and J by 2 bases, with 14 bases between. DNA for the CDR3: TGTGCCAGCAGCCAAGGAAGAACGACTTCACAAGAGACCCAGTACTTC. It translates to CASSQGRTTSQETQYF.

The chain links TRBV10-3 to TRBJ2-7; TRBD1 agrees at 8 bases. The V segment lost 2 bases and the J segment 4 bases; nucleotides outside the gene matches: 7. Germline assignment: CDR1 ENHRY and CDR2 SYGVKD. The CDR3 is made up of 15 amino acids. The CDR3 nucleotides read TGTGCCATCAGTGAGAGTACAGGGGGATTTTACGAGCAGTACTTC. Its protein is CAISESTGGFYEQYF.

This chain joins TRBV4-3 and TRBJ1-5; D unclear. Germline V gives CDR1 LGHNA, CDR2 YSLEER. Trimming left V 0 bases short and J 3 bases short, with 9 bases between. The CDR3 consists of 15 residues. The CDR3 bases are TGCGCCAGCAGCCAAGATCGCCAGATCAATCAGCCCCAGCATTTT. Residues: CASSQDRQINQPQHF.

V usage is TRBV18 and J usage is TRBJ2-3; D unresolved. CDR3 length equals 15 residues. Germline values: CDR1 KGHSH, CDR2 LQKENI. Deletions cut 6 bases from V and 1 base from J, with 14 bases between. CDR3 residues: CASSPLQAGTDTQYF. The DNA of the CDR3 is TGTGCCAGCTCTCCCCTCCAGGCGGGCACAGATACGCAGTATTTT.

The chain is built from TRBV6-5 and TRBJ2-2, with D unclear. The CDR3 has 15 amino acids. V was pared by 6 bases and J by 3 bases, with 14 bases between. Germline V lookup: CDR1 MNHEY, CDR2 SVGAGI. The CDR3 is CASSPPGPYTGELFF. The CDR3 DNA is TGTGCCAGCAGCCCCCCCGGGCCCTACACCGGGGAGCTGTTTTTT.

The rearrangement links TRBV5-1 to TRBJ2-7; 8 nucleotides line up with TRBD1. From germline, CDR1 is SGHRS and CDR2 YFSETQ. With 4 bases clipped from V and 6 bases from J, the junction kept 3 bases outside the gene matches. CDR3 length equals 12 residues. The CDR3 is CASSRTGPEQYF. The CDR3 region has the DNA TGCGCCAGCAGCCGGACAGGGCCCGAGCAGTACTTC.

This clone occurred once. The chain has TRBV7-6 and TRBJ2-3, with TRBD2 identical over 11 bases. CDR3 length: 16 residues. With 5 bases clipped from V and 0 bases from J, the junction kept 4 bases outside the gene matches. Per the germline V gene, CDR1 is SGHVS and CDR2 is FNYEAQ. The CDR3 region is CASSKTSGASTDTQYF. The CDR3 DNA reads TGTGCCAGCAGCAAGACTAGCGGGGCTAGCACAGATACGCAGTATTTT.

This clone showed up just once. The gene calls are TRBV29-1 and TRBJ2-5; 9 bases agree with TRBD1. Germline CDR1 is SQVTM and CDR2 is ANQGSEA. The junction had 4 bases not matched to a gene; V was cut back by 7 bases and J by 4 bases. This CDR3 has 12 amino acids. In DNA form, the CDR3 reads TGCAGCGCAGACAGGGGGGGAGAGACCCAGTACTTC. Translation: CSADRGGETQYF.

V gene TRBV10-3 combines with J gene TRBJ1-2, with 7 bases aligning to TRBD1. CDR3 length: 14 residues. V was pared by 10 bases and J by 4 bases, with 12 bases of the junction left unmatched. Germline CDR1 ENHRY, CDR2 SYGVKD. The CDR3 protein is CATIREGASYGYTF. The CDR3 DNA reads TGTGCCACCATAAGGGAGGGGGCGAGCTATGGCTACACCTTC.

The chain recombines TRBV4-3 with TRBJ2-3; the D gene could be TRBD1 or TRBD2 (6 bases each). The CDR3 is 17 residues long. Germline V lookup: CDR1 LGHNA, CDR2 YSLEER. Trimming cost V 0 bases and J 0 bases, with 13 bases left between them. The CDR3 region is CASSQDSRGPSTDTQYF. The CDR3 DNA sequence: TGCGCCAGCAGCCAAGATAGCCGGGGGCCGAGCACAGATACGCAGTATTTT.

On this clone itself: At one boundary the junction diverges from the germline segment, which might be a read error. The chain joins TRBV6-1 to TRBJ1-3; weak D call: TRBD1 (5 bases). The germline V gene has CDR1 MNHNS and CDR2 SASEGT. CDR3 length: 15 amino acids. The CDR3 bases are TGTGCCGGCAGGATTCCAGGGCACTCTGGAAACACCATATATTTT. It translates to CAGRIPGHSGNTIYF.

This chain joins TRBV6-5 and TRBJ1-4; D may be TRBD1 (5 bases). This CDR3 is built from 14 residues. V lost 2 bases and J lost 7, with 11 bases in between. Looked up from germline, CDR1 is MNHEY and CDR2 is SVGAGI. CDR3 amino acids: CASSYKGLGEKLFF. The CDR3, as DNA: TGTGCCAGCAGTTACAAGGGGTTGGGTGAAAAACTGTTTTTT.

The chain has TRBV7-9 and TRBJ2-4; D might be TRBD2 (5 bases). V was pared by 4 bases and J by 12 bases, with 22 bases between. This CDR3 region has 15 residues. Germline-derived CDR1 and CDR2 are SEHNR and FQNEAQ (reference sequence). This chain's CDR3 is CASSSSPDASGGQYF. The CDR3 nucleotides read TGTGCCAGCAGCTCATCCCCGGATGCGAGTGGAGGTCAGTACTTC.

This clone was seen a single time. J is TRBJ2-3 and V is TRBV7-2; D may be TRBD2 (6 bases). Germline V lookup: CDR1 SGHTA, CDR2 FQGNSA. CDR3 size: 14 residues. The ends were cut back, 5 bases at V and 2 bases at J, with 11 bases in the middle. Here the CDR3 DNA reads TGTGCCAGCAGCCCACTAGCCCCCACAGATACGCAGTATTTT. It is translated as CASSPLAPTDTQYF.